This T cell receptor beta chain derives from a study of preoperative IRX-2 immunotherapy in early breast cancer (dated by TCRdb to the late 2010s). The meaning of the sample's treatment or condition label: preoperative locoregional IRX-2 cytokine immunotherapy. The samples were obtained from a phase Ib study in which preoperative, locoregional IRX-2 cytokine immunotherapy intended to prime immune responses was tested. The donors were early-stage breast cancer patients who were given IRX-2 prior to surgery. V loses 6 bases, J loses 7 bases, and the germline ends lie 12 bases apart. The germline V gene gives CDR1 as MNHGY and CDR2 as SAAAGT. Counted from cysteine to phenylalanine, this CDR3 has 13 amino acids. The CDR3 DNA has 39 bases and is translated from base 1. This clone was found a few times. No cognate antigen has been identified for it. The sample holds no much larger clone one base away, and base qualities are not on file.

The receptor library was made with the immunoSEQ multiplex PCR assay. TCRdb's version of the immuneACCESS table is confined to in-frame rearrangements and falls short of the full clone set. An unresolved V gene accounts for under half of the shortfall where checked; the remainder is of unknown origin. The sample table records roughly 25,000 clones; 78% of these occur just once. The ten largest clones capture 2% to 2.5% of the sample. Here the chain combines TRBV6-8 and TRBJ1-4, with no confident D gene call. This TCR came from a human donor with breast cancer. The sample in question was lymph node tissue, obtained before IRX-2 immunotherapy. In nucleotide form, the sequence is TGTGCCAGCAGGAGGGCCCGCACTGAAAAACTGTTTTTT. It translates as CASRRARTEKLFF.